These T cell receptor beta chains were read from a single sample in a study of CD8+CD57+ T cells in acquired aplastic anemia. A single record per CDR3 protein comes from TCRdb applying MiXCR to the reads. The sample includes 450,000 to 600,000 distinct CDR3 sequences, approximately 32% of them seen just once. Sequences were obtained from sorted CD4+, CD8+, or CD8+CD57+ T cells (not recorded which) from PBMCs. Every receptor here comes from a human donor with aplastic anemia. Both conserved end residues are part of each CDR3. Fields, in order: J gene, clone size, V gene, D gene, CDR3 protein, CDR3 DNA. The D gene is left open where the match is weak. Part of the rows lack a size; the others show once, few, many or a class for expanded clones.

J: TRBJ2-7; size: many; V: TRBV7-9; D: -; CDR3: CASSLTGTYEQYF; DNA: TGTGCCAGCAGCCTTACAGGGACCTACGAGCAGTACTTC
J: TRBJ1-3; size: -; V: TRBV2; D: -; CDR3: CASSPASFSGNTIYF; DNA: TGTGCCAGCAGCCCGGCCAGTTTCTCTGGAAACACCATATATTTT
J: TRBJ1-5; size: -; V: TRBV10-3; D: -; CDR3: CAISESQGSNQPQHF; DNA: TGCGCCATCAGTGAGTCACAGGGTAGCAATCAGCCCCAGCATTTT
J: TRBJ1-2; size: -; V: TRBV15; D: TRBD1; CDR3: CARHRDRESGGYTF; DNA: TGTGCCAGACATCGGGACAGGGAGTCTGGTGGCTACACCTTC
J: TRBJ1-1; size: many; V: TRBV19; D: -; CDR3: CASSMGSLNTEAFF; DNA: TGTGCCAGTAGTATGGGCAGTTTGAACACTGAAGCTTTCTTT
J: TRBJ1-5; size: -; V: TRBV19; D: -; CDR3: CASTRGYNQPQHF; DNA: TGTGCCAGTACACGGGGGTACAATCAGCCCCAGCATTTT
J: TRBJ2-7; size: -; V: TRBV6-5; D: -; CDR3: CASSYSASRTYEQYF; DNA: TGTGCCAGCAGTTACTCCGCCAGTAGGACCTACGAGCAGTACTTC
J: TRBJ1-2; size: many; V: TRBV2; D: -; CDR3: CASSLSRTDYGYTF; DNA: TGTGCCAGCAGTCTCAGTAGGACAGATTATGGCTACACCTTC
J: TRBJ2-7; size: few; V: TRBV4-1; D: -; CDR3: CASSHLGVSEQYF; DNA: TGCGCCAGCAGCCATTTGGGTGTGTCAGAGCAGTACTTC
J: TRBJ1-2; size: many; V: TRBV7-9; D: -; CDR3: CASSPKAGRSNYGYTF; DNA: TGTGCCAGCAGCCCCAAGGCGGGCAGATCTAACTATGGCTACACCTTC
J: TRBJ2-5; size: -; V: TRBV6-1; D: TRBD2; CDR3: CATSGTSVRETQYF; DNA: TGTGCCACCAGCGGGACTAGCGTTAGGGAGACCCAGTACTTC
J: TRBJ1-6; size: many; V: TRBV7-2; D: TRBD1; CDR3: CASSALGQEYSPLHF; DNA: TGTGCCAGCAGCGCCCTGGGACAGGAGTATTCACCCCTCCACTTT
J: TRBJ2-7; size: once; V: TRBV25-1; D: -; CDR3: CASSEYPYEQYF; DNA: TGTGCCAGCAGTGAATATCCCTACGAGCAGTACTTC
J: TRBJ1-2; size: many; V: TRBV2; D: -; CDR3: CASSEAAGSYGYTF; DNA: TGTGCCAGCAGTGAAGCGGCGGGGTCCTATGGCTACACCTTC
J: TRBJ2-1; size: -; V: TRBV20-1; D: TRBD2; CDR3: CSAYIAGPYYNGQFF; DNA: TGCAGTGCCTATATAGCGGGGCCCTACTACAATGGGCAGTTCTTC
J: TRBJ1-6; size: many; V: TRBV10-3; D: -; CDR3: CAIKGKRNDNSPLHF; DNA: TGTGCCATCAAGGGGAAACGAAATGATAATTCACCCCTCCACTTT
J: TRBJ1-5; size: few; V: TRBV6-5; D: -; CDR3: CASSYRDGNQPQHF; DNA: TGTGCCAGCAGTTACCGGGACGGGAATCAGCCCCAGCATTTT
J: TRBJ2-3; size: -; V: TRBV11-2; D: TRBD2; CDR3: CASTDIRLAGGTDTQYF; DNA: TGTGCCAGCACCGACATTCGCCTAGCGGGAGGCACAGATACGCAGTATTTT
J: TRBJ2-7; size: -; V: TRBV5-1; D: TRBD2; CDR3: CASSPGGQGGEQYF; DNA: TGCGCCAGCAGCCCGGGGGGGCAGGGAGGCGAGCAGTACTTC
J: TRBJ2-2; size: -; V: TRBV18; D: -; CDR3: CASSPPQAGRELFF; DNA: TGTGCCAGCTCACCACCTCAAGCAGGGAGGGAGCTGTTTTTT
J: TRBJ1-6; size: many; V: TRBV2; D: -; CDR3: CASSVGTQSNSPLHF; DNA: TGTGCCAGCAGTGTGGGGACACAAAGTAATTCACCCCTCCACTTT
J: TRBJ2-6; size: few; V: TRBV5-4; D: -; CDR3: CASSRPGLSGANVLTF; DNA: TGTGCCAGCAGTCGTCCAGGTCTCTCTGGGGCCAACGTCCTGACTTTC
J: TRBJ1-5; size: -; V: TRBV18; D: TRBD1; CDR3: CASSPGTGYEPQHF; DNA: TGTGCCAGCTCACCGGGGACAGGGTATGAGCCCCAGCATTTT
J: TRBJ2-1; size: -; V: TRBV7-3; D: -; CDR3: CASSVASGRQQFNNEQFF; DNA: TGTGCCAGCAGCGTCGCCTCGGGGCGGCAGCAATTCAACAATGAGCAGTTCTTC
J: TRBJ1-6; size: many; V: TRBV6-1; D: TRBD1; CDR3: CASSQTGGGSPLHF; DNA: TGTGCCAGCAGCCAGACAGGGGGAGGCTCACCCCTCCACTTT
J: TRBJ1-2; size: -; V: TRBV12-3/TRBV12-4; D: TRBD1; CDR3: CASSFHGTEGYGYTF; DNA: TGTGCCAGCAGTTTCCATGGGACAGAGGGCTATGGCTACACCTTC
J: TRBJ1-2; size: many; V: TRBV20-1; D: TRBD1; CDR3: CSARHGTGVYGYTF; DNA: TGCAGTGCTCGCCACGGGACAGGCGTCTATGGCTACACCTTC
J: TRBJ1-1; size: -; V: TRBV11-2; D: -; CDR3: CASSPTGSRGTEAFF; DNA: TGTGCCAGCAGCCCAACCGGGTCCCGAGGCACTGAAGCTTTCTTT
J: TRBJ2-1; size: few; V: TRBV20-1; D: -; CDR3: CSARRDLYNEQFF; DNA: TGCAGTGCTAGAAGGGACTTATACAATGAGCAGTTCTTC
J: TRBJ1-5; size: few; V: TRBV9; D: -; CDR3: CASSVGREGNRPQHF; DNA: TGTGCCAGCAGCGTAGGCAGGGAGGGCAATCGGCCCCAGCATTTT
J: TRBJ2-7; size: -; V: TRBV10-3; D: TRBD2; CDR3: CASSERTSGNLPTYEQYF; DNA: TGTGCCAGCAGTGAACGGACTAGCGGGAACCTTCCTACCTACGAGCAGTACTTC
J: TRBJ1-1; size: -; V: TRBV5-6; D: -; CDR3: CASSLNRGQAEAFF; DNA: TGTGCCAGCAGCTTGAACCGGGGGCAGGCTGAAGCTTTCTTT
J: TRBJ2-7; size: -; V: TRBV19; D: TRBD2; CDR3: CASRLAGFHEQYF; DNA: TGTGCCAGTCGCCTAGCGGGATTCCACGAGCAGTACTTC
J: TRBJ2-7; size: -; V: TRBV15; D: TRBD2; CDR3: CATSLGRGAREQCF; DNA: TGTGCCACCAGCCTTGGGCGGGGGGCGAGGGAGCAGTGCTTC
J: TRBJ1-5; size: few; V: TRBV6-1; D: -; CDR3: CASSGGISNQPQHF; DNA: TGTGCCAGCAGTGGGGGAATTAGCAATCAGCCCCAGCATTTT
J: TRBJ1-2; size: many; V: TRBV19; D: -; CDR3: CASNGKNTRYGYTF; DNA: TGTGCCAGTAATGGGAAGAACACCCGCTATGGCTACACCTTC
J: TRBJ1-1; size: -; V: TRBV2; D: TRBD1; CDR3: CASTSPGQPEAFF; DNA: TGTGCCAGCACTTCACCGGGACAGCCTGAAGCTTTCTTT
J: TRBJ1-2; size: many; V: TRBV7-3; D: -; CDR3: CASSLGQGDGYTF; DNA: TGTGCCAGCAGCTTAGGGCAGGGAGATGGCTACACCTTC
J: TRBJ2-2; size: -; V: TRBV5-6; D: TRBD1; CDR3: CASSSIQGPSDTGELFF; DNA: TGTGCCAGCAGCTCCATACAGGGGCCCTCTGACACCGGGGAGCTGTTTTTT
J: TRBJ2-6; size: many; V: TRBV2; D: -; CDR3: CASSEGVRAGANVLTF; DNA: TGTGCCAGCAGTGAAGGGGTGCGCGCTGGGGCCAACGTCCTGACTTTC
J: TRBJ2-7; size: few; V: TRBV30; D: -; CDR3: CAWTHGDSYEQYF; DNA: TGTGCCTGGACCCACGGCGACTCCTACGAGCAGTACTTC
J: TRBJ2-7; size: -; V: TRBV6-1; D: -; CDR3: CASSLATGQSYEQYF; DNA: TGTGCCAGCAGCTTAGCGACCGGACAGTCCTACGAGCAGTACTTC
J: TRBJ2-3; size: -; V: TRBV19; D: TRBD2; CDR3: CASSVTSGLLDTQYF; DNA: TGTGCCAGTAGCGTCACTAGCGGGTTACTAGATACGCAGTATTTT
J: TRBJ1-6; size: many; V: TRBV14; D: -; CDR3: CASSQDDPGTLHF; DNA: TGTGCCAGCAGCCAAGACGATCCTGGCACCCTCCACTTT
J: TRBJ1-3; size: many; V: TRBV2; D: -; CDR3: CASIFAGVWDTIYF; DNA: TGTGCCAGCATTTTCGCAGGGGTGTGGGACACCATATATTTT